This entry concerns a single TCR beta chain. Antigen unknown. A read error may account for a junction end that differs from germline. A J-beta primer mix and a sample-barcoded 5' primer were used in a second PCR of roughly 7 to 12 cycles. TCRdb independently ran MiXCR on the 5' RACE reads; one entry per CDR3 protein. Of 650,000 to 800,000 distinct CDR3 sequences listed, approximately 44% are singletons. All donors came from Russia, were Caucasian and healthy, and spanned ages roughly 6 to 95. These data belong to a study of blood T cells in healthy people across ages. Study information: About one barcoded beta molecule per two T cells was the capture yield of template switching.

Points from the study as a whole: As naive T cell percentage varied, TCR beta diversity correlated strongly with it. Observed TCR beta diversity per million T cells went down as age went up. This fall followed a roughly linear course with age.

Germline lookup yields CDR1 SQVTM and CDR2 ANQGSEA. The length of the CDR3 is 13 residues. The chain recombines TRBV29-1 with TRBJ1-2, with 7 positions matching TRBD1. This sequence originates from a man aged 55 to 70 in good health. The sample was blood. In DNA, the CDR3 is TGCAGCGTCCCCGGACAGGCTGGCTATGACTACACCTTC. It specifies CSVPGQAGYDYTF.